This paragraph covers one T cell receptor (beta chain) sequence. Its cognate antigen has yet to be identified. An end of the junction does not agree with germline; a read error may underlie this. The data originate from a study of cytomegalovirus exposure and HLA in healthy donors (dated by TCRdb to 2016 to 2017). With respect to the entire study: An earlier analysis of roughly 500 of the donors reported 250 to 300 Gb of sequence data and 120 million or so unique TCR beta sequences from 150 million to 200 million T cells. An early release that covered about 600 HLA-typed donors contained approximately 300 gigabases of sequencing data and about 84 million unique TCR sequences. Of the 300 to 450 genotyped donors, roughly 80% were placed in the genetic ancestry cluster associated with self-reported Caucasian donors. All discovery cohort repertoires had been generated using a single sequencing platform. The T cell repertoires of 666 subjects were profiled by immunosequencing and related to cytomegalovirus serostatus. A later genetic analysis took genome-wide SNP genotypes for about three fifths of the 666 donors and used that subset as a discovery cohort. An earlier analysis of several hundred of the donors used high-throughput TCR beta sequencing to judge whether each TCR beta V gene segment behaved as functional or pseudogenic. The study aimed to test whether cataloging public T cell receptors could reveal signatures of past pathogen exposure. A later analysis re-examined previously published TCR beta repertoires from more than 600 donors and added high-resolution HLA genotyping to investigate patterns of TCR occurrence. Typing coverage varied by locus: roughly 629-630 donors for A, B, C, DRB1 and DQB1; more than 500 for DQA1; around 570 for DPA1; 450 to 480 for DPB1. To predict cytomegalovirus infection status, the study brought together high-throughput TCR immunosequencing, statistical association of individual TCRs with disease status, and machine learning. Along with the 666-subject first cohort, a separate validation cohort of around 120 different subjects was used. Four or five DR-DQ haplotypes were handled as single units for association and clustering, since linkage in the cohort was strong. HLA typing covered class I and class II loci at four-digit resolution. Rather than drawing on any new phenotypic data, the later analysis identified candidate immune exposures from TCR beta sequences and the way those sequences occurred across donors. Donor age, sex, ethnicity and CMV serostatus were compiled alongside the repertoire data. On average, roughly 240,000 unique TCR beta nucleotide sequences were sequenced per donor among some 430 genotyped donors of the cohort, with around 19% of those sequences being non-productive.

The cohort comprised more than 550 healthy bone marrow donors. At the time of sampling, every cohort member was nominally healthy, though immune exposures that went unrecorded were likely present. The donor tested CMV seronegative, placing the donor among the 350 or so seronegative members of the cohort. A peripheral blood sample was collected from each donor, and TCR beta sequencing was performed on peripheral blood mononuclear cells. The Qiagen DNeasy Blood Extraction Kit was used to extract genomic DNA from the blood cell samples. What the work shows at the level of the full study, not this receptor alone: In a later genetic analysis, a missense DCLRE1C variant was associated with V-gene and J-gene trimming of TCR beta chains, and the association was replicated in an independent cohort. Most CMV-associated TCR beta chains appeared to be HLA-restricted in a later analysis, and the HLA associations seemed to be driven largely by CMV exposure. According to a later analysis, parvovirus B19, influenza, CMV and Epstein-Barr virus appeared linked to several top co-occurrence clusters. Because some donors lacked HLA typing at each locus, the association tests relied only on the typed subset. In a later analysis, around 17,000 TCR beta sequences were associated with specific HLA alleles at a false discovery rate of 0.05. A later genetic analysis reported fewer N-insertions in productive TCRs among donors in an Asian-associated ancestry cluster than the roughly 650-donor mean. In an earlier analysis of over 550 of the donors, most TCR beta V segments were observed in productive rearrangements about 87% or about 30% of the time, broadly matching IMGT annotations. A further reported finding was that TCR beta sequences accurately predicted the HLA-A and HLA-B alleles for most subjects in the first cohort. This cohort had only TCR beta chains sequenced, and the lack of alpha or paired-chain data limited which features could be detected. A group of highly shared sequence variants was considered likely to be a technical artifact of the sequencing pipeline. Assigning TCR associations to individual alleles was difficult when HLA alleles, especially DR and DQ, strongly co-occurred. Linkage disequilibrium might explain the correlated functional status among segregating V segments, but an unknown experimental factor could not be ruled out. Because the 87-base-pair reads could not distinguish some IMGT-functional V segments, including TRBV6-2 and TRBV6-3, those segments were excluded. In a later analysis, the rate of TCR association differed among HLA loci, with DRB1 alleles having the most associated TCRs and HLA-C alleles having the fewest. The authors suggested that the approach could potentially be extended to other disease states and immunological phenotypes. Cytomegalovirus status was reported to be diagnosed by the classifier with high specificity and sensitivity in both the original and validation cohorts. Most TCR sequences were observed very rarely across donors, whereas some public TCRs were present in many individuals. For the cohort, immune exposure information was limited to CMV serostatus. Roughly uniform sequencing depth across donors was assumed in presence/absence analyses, although this assumption may not hold. A later analysis found that HLA-associated TCR beta chains were more clonally expanded and had lower generation probabilities than equally common non-associated chains. In vitro tests confirmed that a few of the cytomegalovirus-associated TCR beta chains recognize cytomegalovirus antigens. The study gave a list of under 200 TCR beta chains associated with cytomegalovirus. Because counts were too low, about 18 rarely observed V segments, including chromosome 9 orphons, were excluded from the earlier analysis of about 500 of the donors.

Receptor amplification or capture employed the immunoSEQ multiplex PCR assay. The multiplex PCR relied on a mix of 60 forward primers for TCR Vbeta segments and 13 reverse primers for TCR Jbeta segments. The CDR3 region of rearranged TCR beta genes was amplified from genomic DNA by a multiplex PCR assay. Amplified TCR beta libraries were sequenced as 87-base-pair reads on the Illumina HiSeq System. Regarding the original processing steps: Across the 700 or so repertoires, a later analysis counted about 81 million unique TCR beta chains, roughly 11 million of which were shared by at least two donors. Raw reads were error-corrected and collapsed into unique sequences with a nearest-neighbor algorithm that merged closely related sequences to remove PCR and sequencing errors. V, D and J gene segments were assigned by aligning CDR3 sequences to IMGT reference sequences. For a sequence to be retained, at least a six-nucleotide match to both a V gene segment and a J gene segment was required. A rearrangement counted as productive if the CDR3 had no stop codons and remained in frame with V and J, and every other rearrangement counted as non-productive. CDR3 was defined by IMGT convention, running from the second conserved V-encoded cysteine to the conserved J-encoded phenylalanine. Sequences without an unambiguous match to a single V gene segment were excluded from the earlier analysis of 450 to 750 of the donors. An earlier analysis of roughly 590 of the donors called V segments functional above 56.7% productive rearrangements and segregating when the between-donor standard deviation exceeded 5%. To diagnose cytomegalovirus status from the catalog of TCR beta chain sequences, a statistical classification framework was built. In a later analysis, V and J genes were assigned by comparing TCR nucleotide sequences against IMGT/GENE-DB human TR gene sequences. Using the TCRdist pipeline, a later analysis assigned CDR3 sequences along with most-parsimonious VDJ recombination scenarios. A later analysis defined each TCR beta chain by its CDR3 amino acid sequence plus V-gene family, and excluded reads lacking a unique V-gene family. A later analysis removed 500 to 600 highly shared, low-generation-probability nucleotide sequences to deal with suspected cross-contamination and a sequencing artifact. In a later analysis, a clonal expansion index for each public chain was calculated from normalized within-repertoire ranks of inferred template counts. A later analysis computed generation probabilities with a VDJ recombination model fitted to out-of-frame rearrangements, and checked the results against IGoR. Hypergeometric tests were used in a later analysis to score TCR-TCR, TCR-HLA and TCR-CMV co-occurrence, with a repertoire-size bias correction applied to the TCR pairs. A later analysis estimated false discovery rates by permuting HLA or CMV assignments 20 times. In a later analysis, co-occurring TCRs were grouped using DBSCAN, with TCRdist sequence similarity added in when clustering inside HLA-allele-positive subsets. Repertoires with fewer than 30,000 or more than 120,000 public chains were left out of co-occurrence clustering, as were several repertoires with anomalous nucleotide sharing. Not all clones reach the TCRdb copy of this immuneACCESS table, which keeps in-frame sequences only. Checked studies attribute under half of the gap to unresolved V genes and leave the rest unexplained. Clone size and V and J calls were adopted from that table, with D and trimming inferred from the DNA. The sample records just over 150,000 clones, roughly 80% of which are singletons. Clones ranked in the top ten supply approximately 1.9% of the sample.

The CDR3, cysteine through phenylalanine, is 15 amino acids long. Only the CDR3 region is kept as DNA, spanning 45 bases read in frame from base 1. Reading the germline V gene (reference sequence) gives CDR1 SEHNR and CDR2 FQNEAQ. Specimen: PBMCs. The chain was built from TRBV7-9 and TRBJ2-5; perhaps TRBD1 is the D gene, with 5 bases matching. The receptor comes from a man between 18 and 35 years old in good health and CMV-seronegative. This receptor has the CDR3 CANSLEPGPQETQYF. The DNA sequence is TGTGCCAACAGCTTAGAACCAGGGCCGCAAGAGACCCAGTACTTC.